Below are 5 T cell receptor beta chains sequenced from a single sample in a study of shared clonotypes between healthy human individuals. Only in-frame clones appear in the TCRdb table, and some are missing; sequencing was by immunoSEQ multiplex PCR. The repertoire holds some 240,000 clones, with about 69% as singletons. Specimen: memory CD4+ T cells sorted from blood. The subset is: CD45RA-negative fraction. All receptors come from a man between 25 and 39 years old in good health.

This clone appeared once. The CDR3 DNA follows: TGTGCCAGCAGCCTCCTAGCGGGAGTACAGACCCAGTACTTC. The encoded protein is CASSLLAGVQTQYF. This chain uses TRBV14 with TRBJ2-5; 10 bases agree with TRBD2. Germline CDR1 SGHDN, CDR2 FVKESK. The CDR3 runs to 14 residues. V gave up 4 bases and J gave up 6 bases; unmatched junction bases: 5.

The V and J genes are TRBV27 and TRBJ1-1; D unclear. Trimming took 2 bases from V and 0 from J, leaving 7 bases between them. CDR3 size: 14 residues. Germline loops: CDR1 MNHEY, CDR2 SMNVEV (reference sequence). The CDR3 DNA reads TGTGCCAGCAGTTTAAACGGGATGAACACTGAAGCTTTCTTT. It yields the protein CASSLNGMNTEAFF.

This chain connects TRBV15 to TRBJ1-4, with D possibly matching TRBD1 (5 bases). The germline V and J ends were trimmed by 5 bases and 3 bases, with 13 bases remaining between them. The germline V gene encodes CDR1 LNHNV and CDR2 YYDKDF (reference sequence). The CDR3 extends over 15 amino acids. CDR3 amino acids: CATSQTGGSNEKLFF. The CDR3 DNA reads TGTGCCACCAGCCAGACGGGGGGGTCTAATGAAAAACTGTTTTTT. The full variable domain, its missing parts supplied by reference TRBV15 and TRBJ1-4, is DAMVIQNPRYQVTQFGKPVTLSCSQTLNHNVMYWYQQKSSQAPKLLFHYYDKDFNNEADTPDNFQSRRPNTSFCFLDIRSPGLGDTAMYLCATSQTGGSNEKLFFGSGTQLSVL.

This clone came up once. The J gene is TRBJ1-2, the V gene TRBV28; tentatively, D is TRBD1 (6 bases). The length of the CDR3 is 14 residues. The ends were cut back, 5 bases at V and 2 bases at J, with 12 bases in the middle. Germline CDR1 and CDR2: MDHEN and SYDVKM. The CDR3 sequence is CASSPGGRNYGYTF. The CDR3 DNA reads as TGTGCCAGCAGTCCCGGGGGCCGGAACTATGGCTACACCTTC.

V is TRBV28 and J is TRBJ1-2; TRBD1 might be the D (5 bases). The V gene's germline CDR1 is MDHEN and CDR2 SYDVKM. The germline V and J ends were trimmed by 5 bases and 5 bases, with 9 bases remaining between them. The CDR3 loop spans 12 amino acids. The CDR3 DNA reads TGTGCCAGCAGTCGACAGAATTATGGCTACACCTTC. It yields the protein CASSRQNYGYTF.